The source of this TCR beta chain is a study of blood T cells in healthy people across ages. The wider study: Using template switching, researchers captured about one barcoded beta molecule for each two T cells. Study-wide results and caveats: Donor CMV status, an unknown factor, possibly confounded changes in expanded clonotypes.

V lost 4 bases and J lost 3; bases outside the gene matches: 6. This CDR3 spans 14 amino acids. Germline V CDR1 and CDR2: LGHNA, YSLEER. Ranging in age from about 6 to 100, the donors were healthy Caucasian individuals from Russia. This clonotype was counted at least ten times. Its target is unknown. Next came a second PCR, run for roughly 6 to 11 cycles, which used a sample-barcoded 5' primer along with a J-beta primer mix. TCRdb reprocessed the 5' RACE reads with MiXCR, giving one entry per CDR3 protein. In the table there are some 640,000 distinct CDR3 sequences, roughly 50% of which are singletons.

The chain employs TRBV4-3 and TRBJ2-7; 7 positions agree with TRBD2. Sequencing used blood. The sequence came from a woman aged 55 to 70 in good health. CDR3 protein: CASSPMTSSYEQYF. The CDR3 bases are TGCGCCAGCAGCCCTATGACTAGCAGCTACGAGCAGTACTTC.